These T cell receptor beta chains were read from a single sample in a study of T cell repertoires in cytomegalovirus infection. Their cognate antigens are unknown. TCRdb ran MiXCR on the reads and lists one entry per CDR3 protein. The sample yields about 830,000 distinct CDR3 sequences, about 30% seen once. The sample in question was cultured CD8+ T cells from PBMCs, obtained from culture after CMV antigen stimulation. The receptors here all came from a human donor in good health (CMV status not recorded). Some clones in this sample may be carry-over from other donors' samples. CDR3s include the opening cysteine and the closing phenylalanine or tryptophan. A D gene is named only where the DNA matches it firmly. For some rows the clone size is stated as once, few or many, or as a class when expanded; others skip it.

size	J	V	length	D	CDR3	DNA
-	TRBJ2-1	TRBV19	14	TRBD2	CASSLGLEFNEQFF	TGTGCCAGTAGTTTGGGACTAGAATTCAATGAGCAGTTCTTC
few	TRBJ2-3	TRBV7-8	15	-	CASKRGGFSTDTQYF	TGTGCCAGCAAAAGGGGGGGATTTAGCACAGATACGCAGTATTTT
-	TRBJ1-3	TRBV7-6	15	-	CANSSVTGSGNTIYF	TGTGCCAACAGCTCCGTGACAGGCTCTGGAAACACCATATATTTT
-	TRBJ1-1	TRBV6-5	14	TRBD1	CASSYSSAGQEAFF	TGTGCCAGCAGTTACTCGTCTGCGGGACAGGAAGCTTTCTTT
-	TRBJ2-3	TRBV27	14	-	CASSFGARGDTQYF	TGTGCCAGCAGTTTTGGAGCGAGGGGAGATACGCAGTATTTT
few	TRBJ1-1	TRBV4-1	15	-	CASSPNVAPNTEAFF	TGCGCCAGCAGCCCAAATGTTGCACCGAACACTGAAGCTTTCTTT
-	TRBJ1-4	TRBV6-5	16	-	CASSYSNTKIVEKLFF	TGTGCCAGCAGTTACTCGAATACCAAGATAGTTGAAAAACTGTTTTTT
few	TRBJ1-1	TRBV6-4	14	-	CASKQPTANTEAFF	TGTGCCAGCAAACAGCCTACAGCAAACACTGAAGCTTTCTTT
-	TRBJ2-1	TRBV5-1	14	-	CASSWEGGGNEQFF	TGCGCCAGCAGCTGGGAAGGGGGGGGCAATGAGCAGTTCTTC
-	TRBJ2-1	TRBV7-6	12	-	CASSTYLDEQFF	TGTGCCAGCAGCACCTACTTGGATGAGCAGTTCTTC
-	TRBJ1-5	TRBV19	15	-	CASILAGSLNQPQHF	TGTGCCAGTATTCTAGCAGGGAGTCTTAATCAGCCCCAGCATTTT
-	TRBJ1-6	TRBV4-2	12	-	CASSQVDSPLHF	TGTGCCAGCAGCCAAGTGGACTCACCCCTCCACTTT
-	TRBJ1-3	TRBV10-3	15	-	CAIRKRTPTGNTIYF	TGTGCCATCAGGAAACGGACCCCCACCGGAAACACCATATATTTT
few	TRBJ2-1	TRBV7-9	18	TRBD2	CASSPSGTSGGSYNEQFF	TGTGCCAGCAGCCCCTCCGGGACTAGCGGGGGCAGTTACAATGAGCAGTTCTTC
many	TRBJ1-6	TRBV11-2	12	-	CASRDRRSPLHF	TGTGCCAGCAGGGACAGACGTTCACCCCTCCACTTT
-	TRBJ1-1	TRBV19	15	-	CASSIGSLATAEAFF	TGTGCCAGTAGTATAGGGAGCCTGGCCACCGCTGAAGCTTTCTTT
few	TRBJ2-5	TRBV7-9	12	-	CASSSASGTQYF	TGTGCCAGCAGCTCAGCCAGCGGGACCCAGTACTTC
many	TRBJ2-2	TRBV7-2	16	TRBD1	CASSLGQGAFAGELFF	TGTGCCAGCAGCTTAGGACAGGGGGCCTTCGCCGGGGAGCTGTTTTTT
few	TRBJ2-1	TRBV15	18	TRBD2	CATSRDGGLASSYNEQFF	TGTGCCACCAGCAGAGATGGGGGACTAGCGAGCTCCTACAATGAGCAGTTCTTC
few	TRBJ2-1	TRBV27	13	-	CASSWVGDDEQFF	TGTGCCAGCAGTTGGGTAGGGGACGATGAGCAGTTCTTC
many	TRBJ1-3	TRBV7-2	17	TRBD1	CASSLAWTGNSGNTIYF	TGTGCCAGCAGCTTAGCCTGGACAGGGAACTCTGGAAACACCATATATTTT
few	TRBJ1-5	TRBV19	15	-	CASSGDRRGNQPQHF	TGTGCCAGTAGTGGAGATAGGCGGGGAAATCAGCCCCAGCATTTT
-	TRBJ2-2	TRBV6-8	13	TRBD1	CASALQGPGELFF	TGTGCCAGCGCTTTACAGGGGCCCGGGGAGCTGTTTTTT
-	TRBJ1-5	TRBV6-2/TRBV6-3	14	-	CASSTGTPNQPQHF	TGTGCCAGCAGTACCGGGACACCCAATCAGCCCCAGCATTTT
few	TRBJ2-5	TRBV7-6	15	-	CASSLGRGRKETQYF	TGTGCTAGCAGCTTAGGCAGGGGCAGGAAAGAGACCCAGTACTTC
-	TRBJ1-5	TRBV19	14	-	CASSMSGANQPQHF	TGTGCCAGTAGTATGTCGGGGGCGAATCAGCCCCAGCATTTT
-	TRBJ1-1	TRBV7-2	12	TRBD1	CASNFQGAEAFF	TGTGCCAGCAACTTTCAGGGGGCCGAAGCTTTCTTT
once	TRBJ1-1	TRBV6-6	16	TRBD1	CASSYSRTGVNTEAFF	TGTGCCAGCAGTTACTCGAGGACAGGGGTGAACACTGAAGCTTTCTTT
few	TRBJ1-5	TRBV7-3	16	TRBD1	CASSDGTVYSNQPQHF	TGTGCCAGCAGCGACGGGACAGTGTATAGCAATCAGCCCCAGCATTTT
few	TRBJ2-5	TRBV7-6	15	-	CASSSPRGAKETQYF	TGTGCCAGCAGCTCCCCCCGAGGGGCCAAAGAGACCCAGTACTTC
many	TRBJ2-1	TRBV6-5	16	TRBD2	CASSYSLAGGENEQFF	TGTGCCAGCAGTTACAGCCTAGCGGGGGGAGAGAATGAGCAGTTCTTC
few	TRBJ1-6	TRBV4-2	15	-	CASSPQSRPDSPLHF	TGTGCCAGCAGCCCCCAGTCCCGACCGGATTCACCCCTCCACTTT